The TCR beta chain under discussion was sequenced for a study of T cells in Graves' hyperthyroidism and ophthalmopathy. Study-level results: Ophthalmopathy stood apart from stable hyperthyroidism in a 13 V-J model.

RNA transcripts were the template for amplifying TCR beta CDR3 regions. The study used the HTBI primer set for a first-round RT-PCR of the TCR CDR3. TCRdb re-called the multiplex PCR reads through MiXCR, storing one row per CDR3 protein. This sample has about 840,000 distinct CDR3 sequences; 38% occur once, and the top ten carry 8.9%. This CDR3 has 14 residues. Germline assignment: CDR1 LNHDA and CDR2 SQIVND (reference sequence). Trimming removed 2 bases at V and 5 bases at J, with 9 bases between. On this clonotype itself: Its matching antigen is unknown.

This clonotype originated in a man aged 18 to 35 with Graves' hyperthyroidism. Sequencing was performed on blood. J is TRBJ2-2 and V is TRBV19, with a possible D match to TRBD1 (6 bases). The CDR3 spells CASSITGRTGELFF. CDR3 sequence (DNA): TGTGCCAGTAGTATAACAGGGCGGACCGGGGAGCTGTTTTTT.